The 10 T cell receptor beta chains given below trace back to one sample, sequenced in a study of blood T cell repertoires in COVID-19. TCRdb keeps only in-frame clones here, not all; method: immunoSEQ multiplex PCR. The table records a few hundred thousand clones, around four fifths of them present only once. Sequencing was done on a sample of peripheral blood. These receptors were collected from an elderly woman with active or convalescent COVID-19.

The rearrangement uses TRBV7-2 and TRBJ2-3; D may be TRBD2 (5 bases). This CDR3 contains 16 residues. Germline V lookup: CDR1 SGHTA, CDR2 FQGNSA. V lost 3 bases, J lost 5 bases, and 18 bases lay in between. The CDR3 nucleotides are TGTGCCAGCAGCTTCGCGGGCGTTACTAAGGGAGATACGCAGTATTTT. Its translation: CASSFAGVTKGDTQYF.

CDR3 sequence reads: CASSEIASGGRDTQYF. CDR3 DNA: TGTGCCAGCAGTGAAATTGCTAGCGGGGGCAGAGATACGCAGTATTTT. The chain is built from TRBV2 and TRBJ2-3; 10 nucleotides agree with TRBD2. The CDR3 length is 16 residues. V was pared by 2 bases and J by 5 bases, with 7 bases of the junction left unmatched. Germline CDR1 reads SNHLY; CDR2 reads FYNNEI.

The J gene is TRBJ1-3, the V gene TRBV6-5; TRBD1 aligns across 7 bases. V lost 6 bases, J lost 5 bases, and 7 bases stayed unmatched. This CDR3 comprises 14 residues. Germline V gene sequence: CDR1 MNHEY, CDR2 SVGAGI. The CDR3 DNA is TGTGCCAGCAGAGTGACAGGGCCAAGAAACACCATATATTTT. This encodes CASRVTGPRNTIYF.

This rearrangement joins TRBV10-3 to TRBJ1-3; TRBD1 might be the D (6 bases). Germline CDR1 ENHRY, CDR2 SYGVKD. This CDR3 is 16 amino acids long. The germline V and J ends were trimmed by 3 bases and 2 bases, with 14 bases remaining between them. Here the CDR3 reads CAISDFIGTTGNTIYF. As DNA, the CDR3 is TGTGCCATCAGTGATTTTATAGGGACAACTGGAAACACCATATATTTT.

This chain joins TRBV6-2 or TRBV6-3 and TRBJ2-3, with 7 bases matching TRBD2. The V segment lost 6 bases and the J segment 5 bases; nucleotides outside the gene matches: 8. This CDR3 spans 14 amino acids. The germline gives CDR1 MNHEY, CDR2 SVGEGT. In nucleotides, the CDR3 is TGTGCCAGCAGCCCTTTCCGGGAGGTAGATACGCAGTATTTT. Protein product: CASSPFREVDTQYF.

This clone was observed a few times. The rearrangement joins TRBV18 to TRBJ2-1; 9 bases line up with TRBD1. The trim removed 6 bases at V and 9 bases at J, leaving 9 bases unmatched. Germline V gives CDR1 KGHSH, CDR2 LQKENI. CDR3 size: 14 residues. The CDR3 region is CASSTGTGIREQFF. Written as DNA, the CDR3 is TGTGCCAGCTCGACCGGGACAGGGATTCGTGAGCAGTTCTTC. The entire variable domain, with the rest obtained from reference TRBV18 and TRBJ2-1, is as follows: NAGVMQNPRHLVRRRGQEARLRCSPMKGHSHVYWYRQLPEEGLKFMVYLQKENIIDESGMPKERFSAEFPKEGPSILRIQQVVRGDSAAYFCASSTGTGIREQFFGPGTRLTVL.

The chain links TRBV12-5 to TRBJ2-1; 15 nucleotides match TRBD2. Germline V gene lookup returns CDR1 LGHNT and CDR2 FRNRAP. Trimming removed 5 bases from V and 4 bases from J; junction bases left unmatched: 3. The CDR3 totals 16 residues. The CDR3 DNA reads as TGTGCTAGTGGTCCAGGACTAGCGGGAGGGTACAATGAGCAGTTCTTC. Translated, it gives CASGPGLAGGYNEQFF.

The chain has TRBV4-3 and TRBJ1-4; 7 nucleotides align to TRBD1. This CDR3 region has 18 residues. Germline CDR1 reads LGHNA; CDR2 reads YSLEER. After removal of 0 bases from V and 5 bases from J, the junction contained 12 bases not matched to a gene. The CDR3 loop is CASSQDPIPTGLNEKLFF. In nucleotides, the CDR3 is TGCGCCAGCAGCCAAGATCCCATCCCGACAGGGCTGAATGAAAAACTGTTTTTT.

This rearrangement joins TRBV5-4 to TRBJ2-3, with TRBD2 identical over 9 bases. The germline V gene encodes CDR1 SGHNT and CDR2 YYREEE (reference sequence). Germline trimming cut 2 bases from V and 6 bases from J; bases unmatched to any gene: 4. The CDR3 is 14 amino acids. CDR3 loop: CASSFFGLADTQYF. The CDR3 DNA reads TGTGCCAGCAGCTTCTTTGGACTAGCGGATACGCAGTATTTT.

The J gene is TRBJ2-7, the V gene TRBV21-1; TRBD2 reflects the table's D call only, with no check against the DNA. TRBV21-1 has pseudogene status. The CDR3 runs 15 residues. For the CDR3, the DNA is TGTGCCAGCAGCGAGGAGGGACGGCCCTTCTACGAGCAGTACTTC. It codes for CASSEEGRPFYEQYF.